Listed here are 32 T cell receptor beta chains from one sample, sequenced in a study of cytomegalovirus exposure and HLA in healthy donors. With 60 Vbeta and 13 Jbeta primers, the PCR was carried out. Produced via immunoSEQ multiplex PCR; TCRdb's table is partial and in-frame only. The data contain some 130,000 clones, roughly 77% of them singletons. Sequenced sample: PBMCs. The receptors stem from a young man in good health.

The J gene is TRBJ2-5, the V gene TRBV10-3; D is perhaps TRBD2 (5 bases). Trimming removed 2 bases from V and 0 bases from J, with 10 bases in between. Germline-derived CDR1 and CDR2 are ENHRY and SYGVKD. This CDR3 comprises 15 residues. CDR3 amino acids: CAISERRDYQETQYF. The CDR3 region has the DNA TGTGCCATCAGTGAGAGACGGGATTACCAAGAGACCCAGTACTTC.

This clone appeared a few times. This chain uses TRBV29-1 with TRBJ1-2; D gene uncertain. CDR3 length: 11 residues. V was shortened by 7 bases and J by 4 bases, with 10 bases between the two germline ends. Germline V gene data show CDR1 as SQVTM and CDR2 as ANQGSEA. CDR3 protein: CSGQATYGYTF. The CDR3 region has the DNA TGCAGCGGCCAGGCTACCTATGGCTACACCTTC.

The chain couples TRBV11-1 to TRBJ2-1; 7 bases match TRBD2. In germline, CDR1 is SGHAT, CDR2 FQDESV (reference sequence). The CDR3 is 15 amino acids. V lost 6 bases and J lost 4; bases outside the gene matches: 9. As DNA, the CDR3 is TGTGCCAGCAGTTTTGGGGACTACCAATACAATGAGCAGTTCTTC. Translating it yields CASSFGDYQYNEQFF.

The chain has TRBV19 and TRBJ2-3; the match to TRBD2 covers 9 bases. The CDR3 runs to 15 residues. Germline CDR1 is LNHDA and CDR2 is SQIVND (reference sequence). The trim removed 6 bases at V and 0 bases at J, leaving 4 bases unmatched. The CDR3 region has the DNA TGTGCCAGTAGAGGCGGGAGGGCTAGCACAGATACGCAGTATTTT. It specifies CASRGGRASTDTQYF.

This clone occurred a few times. The CDR3 DNA reads as TGTGCCTGGCGGACAACAGGGGCCACCTATGGCTACACCTTC. This translates into CAWRTTGATYGYTF. This chain uses TRBV30 with TRBJ1-2; 7 nucleotides agree with TRBD1. V lost 5 bases to trimming and J lost 4 bases; unmatched junction nucleotides: 10. The CDR3 length is 14 residues. CDR1 and CDR2 from the germline V gene are GTSNPN and SVGIG (reference sequence). Looking up the rest from reference TRBV30 and TRBJ1-2 gives the full variable domain: SQTIHQWPATLVQPVGSPLSLECTVEGTSNPNLYWYRQAAGRGLQLLFYSVGIGQISSEVPQNLSASRPQDRQFILSSKKLLLSDSGFYLCAWRTTGATYGYTFGSGTRLTVV.

V gene TRBV5-6 combines with J gene TRBJ1-2; D gene uncertain. V gave up 4 bases and J gave up 8 bases, with 18 bases separating them. The CDR3 covers 14 residues. Germline CDR1 reads SGHDT; CDR2 reads YYEEEE. The CDR3 loop is CASSPRGRAKGYTF. The CDR3 region has the DNA TGTGCCAGCAGCCCCCGGGGTAGGGCTAAGGGCTACACCTTC.

The chain joins TRBV7-8 to TRBJ2-1, with 10 nucleotides matching TRBD2. Germline V gene data show CDR1 as SGHVS and CDR2 as FQNEAQ. This CDR3 comprises 17 residues. The junction had 10 bases not matched to a gene; V was cut back by 5 bases and J by 3 bases. CDR3 DNA sequence: TGTGCCAGCAGCCTAAACTTAGCGGGAGGACACTACAATGAGCAGTTCTTC. Protein sequence: CASSLNLAGGHYNEQFF.

The J gene is TRBJ1-2, the V gene TRBV7-9; TRBD1 might be the D (5 bases). The CDR3 contains 13 residues. Per the germline V gene, CDR1 is SEHNR and CDR2 is FQNEAQ (reference sequence). V lost 5 bases, J lost 3 bases, and 10 bases lay in between. CDR3 nucleotides: TGTGCCAGCAGCCTGGGGGGGTACTATGGCTACACCTTC. This codes for CASSLGGYYGYTF.

The chain has TRBV28 and TRBJ2-3; D is possibly TRBD2 (6 bases). The CDR3 has 14 amino acids. V gave up 6 bases and J gave up 3 bases, with 13 bases separating them. Germline V gene sequence: CDR1 MDHEN, CDR2 SYDVKM. The CDR3, as DNA: TGTGCCAGCAGCGCCGGGACTGCGACAGATACGCAGTATTTT. It is translated as CASSAGTATDTQYF.

J is TRBJ2-1 and V is TRBV6-5; D perhaps matches TRBD2 (5 bases). The V gene lost 5 bases and the J gene lost 0 bases, with 11 bases spanning the gap. The CDR3 extends over 15 amino acids. Germline V gives CDR1 MNHEY, CDR2 SVGAGI. The CDR3 reads CASSTSRGSYNEQFF. In nucleotides, the CDR3 is TGTGCCAGCAGTACGTCCCGGGGCTCCTACAATGAGCAGTTCTTC.

The CDR3 DNA is TGTGCCTGGAGACAGGACAGCTGGTACGATTCTGGAAACACCATATATTTT. This gives the protein CAWRQDSWYDSGNTIYF. The J gene is TRBJ1-3, the V gene TRBV30, with D possibly TRBD1 on 6 matching bases. Germline CDR1 GTSNPN, CDR2 SVGIG (reference sequence). The length of the CDR3 is 17 residues. V lost 3 bases, J lost 1 base, and 19 bases lay in between.

The chain couples TRBV7-9 to TRBJ2-7; TRBD2 matches at 7 bases. Unmatched junction bases numbered 9, after V lost 2 bases and J lost 5 bases. The CDR3 length is 15 residues. Germline V gene data show CDR1 as SEHNR and CDR2 as FQNEAQ (reference sequence). CDR3 sequence reads: CASSLLRASGDEQYF. CDR3 nucleotide sequence: TGTGCCAGCAGCTTACTTCGGGCTAGCGGCGACGAGCAGTACTTC.

This clone was observed a single time. This chain links TRBV11-3 with TRBJ2-5, with 7 positions matching TRBD2. From germline, CDR1 is SGHNT and CDR2 YENEEA. The V segment lost 5 bases and the J segment 2 bases; nucleotides outside the gene matches: 8. The CDR3 is 15 residues long. The CDR3 protein is CASSPRGVDQETQYF. The CDR3 DNA follows: TGTGCCAGCAGCCCCCGGGGGGTAGATCAAGAGACCCAGTACTTC.

The J gene is TRBJ1-2, the V gene TRBV28, with D maybe TRBD1 (5 bases). Germline CDR1 MDHEN, CDR2 SYDVKM. The CDR3 is 15 amino acids. Trimming shortened V by 3 bases and J by 3 bases, and 14 bases separated the two germline ends. CDR3 sequence: CASSFPGGEDYGYTF. Written as DNA, the CDR3 is TGTGCCAGCAGTTTTCCGGGGGGAGAAGACTATGGCTACACCTTC.

The V and J genes are TRBV10-1 and TRBJ2-2, with TRBD1 as a possible D gene (5 bases). Germline V gene sequence: CDR1 WNHNN, CDR2 SYGVQD (reference sequence). Trimming cost V 4 bases and J 4 bases, with 10 bases left between them. The CDR3 totals 14 residues. In DNA form, the CDR3 reads TGCGCCAGCAGTGTAAGGGGCGGCACCGGGGAGCTGTTTTTT. Residues: CASSVRGGTGELFF.

This chain connects TRBV7-2 to TRBJ2-7; 12 nucleotides align to TRBD2. CDR1 and CDR2 (germline): SGHTA, FQGNSA. CDR3 length: 16 amino acids. Trimming took 5 bases from V and 0 from J; bases not matched to a gene: 5. The CDR3 region is CASSIGTSGLSYEQYF. As DNA, the CDR3 is TGTGCCAGCAGCATTGGGACTAGCGGGCTCTCCTACGAGCAGTACTTC.

V usage is TRBV19 and J usage is TRBJ1-2; D is perhaps TRBD1 (6 bases). Looked up from germline, CDR1 is LNHDA and CDR2 is SQIVND (reference sequence). The ends were cut back, 6 bases at V and 0 bases at J, with 11 bases in the middle. The CDR3 consists of 14 residues. The CDR3 nucleotides are TGTGCCAGTAGGGTAGACAGGTCTAACTATGGCTACACCTTC. It is translated as CASRVDRSNYGYTF.

In nucleotides, the CDR3 is TGTGCCAGCAGCCTCCTAGCGGGAGGTCGGTACGAGCAGTACTTC. Its protein is CASSLLAGGRYEQYF. The J gene is TRBJ2-5, the V gene TRBV6-5; 11 nucleotides agree with TRBD2. The DNA matches TRBJ2-7 better at its end, which makes the J call doubtful. Germline V lookup: CDR1 MNHEY, CDR2 SVGAGI. This CDR3 region has 15 residues.

The count of this clone is one. This chain joins TRBV5-4 and TRBJ2-1; tentatively, D is TRBD2 (5 bases). Germline V gene lookup returns CDR1 SGHNT and CDR2 YYREEE (reference sequence). The CDR3 length is 16 residues. Trimming removed 0 bases at V and 2 bases at J, with 12 bases between. CDR3 sequence: CASSLEGVRTYNEQFF. The CDR3, as DNA: TGTGCCAGCAGCTTGGAGGGAGTTAGGACCTACAATGAGCAGTTCTTC.

This chain connects TRBV6-1 to TRBJ1-2; no definite D call. Germline V gene sequence: CDR1 MNHNS, CDR2 SASEGT. V was cut by 8 bases and J by 1 base, with 5 bases left in between. This CDR3 comprises 11 residues. In DNA, the CDR3 is TGTGCCAGCCGAGTTAACTATGGCTACACCTTC. This translates into CASRVNYGYTF.

The chain is built from TRBV5-1 and TRBJ1-1, with D perhaps TRBD1 (5 bases). Germline CDR1 reads SGHRS; CDR2 reads YFSETQ. Trimming removed 4 bases at V and 3 bases at J, with 13 bases between. The CDR3 contains 14 residues. The CDR3 spells CASSGQGGHTEAFF. The CDR3 DNA follows: TGCGCCAGCAGCGGTCAGGGAGGTCACACTGAAGCTTTCTTT.

The chain combines TRBV6-1 with TRBJ2-5, with D tentatively TRBD2 (6 bases). V lost 3 bases, J lost 7 bases, and 15 bases lay in between. The CDR3 spans 14 residues. Per germline, CDR1 MNHNS and CDR2 SASEGT. The CDR3 DNA is TGTGCCAGCAGTGAGGGGGAGGCCTGGGGGACCCAGTACTTC. Translated, it gives CASSEGEAWGTQYF.

This chain connects TRBV7-3 to TRBJ2-2, with a tentative D call TRBD2 (6 bases). This CDR3 region has 13 residues. Looked up from germline, CDR1 is SGHTA and CDR2 is FQGTGA. Trimming shortened V by 8 bases and J by 5 bases, and 12 bases separated the two germline ends. The CDR3 DNA reads as TGTGCCAGCGCCGGGAGACGAACCGGGGAGCTGTTTTTT. Translated: CASAGRRTGELFF.

This clone has only a few counts. The rearrangement uses TRBV9 and TRBJ2-7, with D possibly TRBD2 on 6 matching bases. Trimming removed 3 bases at V and 2 bases at J, with 15 bases between. This CDR3 spans 15 amino acids. Looked up from germline, CDR1 is SGDLS and CDR2 is YYNGEE. This chain's CDR3 is CASSAGDSRTYEQYF. CDR3 in DNA: TGTGCCAGCAGCGCTGGGGACTCGAGGACCTACGAGCAGTACTTC.

This sequence joins TRBV6-6 and TRBJ2-7, with D tentatively TRBD2 (6 bases). Trimming pared 6 bases from V and 7 bases from J, leaving 16 bases between. The CDR3 loop spans 13 amino acids. Germline CDR1 and CDR2: MNHNY and SVGAGI (reference sequence). The chain's CDR3 is CASSGTEAGEQYF. DNA of the CDR3: TGTGCCAGCAGCGGGACCGAGGCGGGAGAGCAGTACTTC.

This clone was counted a few times. V usage is TRBV25-1 and J usage is TRBJ2-7; D may be TRBD2 (6 bases). The CDR3 covers 16 residues. Germline V gene lookup returns CDR1 MGHDK and CDR2 SYGVNS. Trimming pared 2 bases from V and 2 bases from J, leaving 16 bases between. The CDR3, as DNA: TGTGCCAGCAGTGAAGACTACGGGGAGGTGGCCTACGAGCAGTACTTC. It is translated as CASSEDYGEVAYEQYF.

The chain uses TRBV19 and TRBJ1-1; 7 bases align to TRBD1. The CDR3 length is 14 residues. With V trimmed by 7 bases and J by 3 bases, 8 bases remained unmatched. Germline V gene data show CDR1 as LNHDA and CDR2 as SQIVND (reference sequence). The CDR3 bases are TGTGCCAGTATTCCAGGGGGGTTGTACACTGAAGCTTTCTTT. This sequence encodes CASIPGGLYTEAFF. The complete variable domain, with remaining parts taken from reference TRBV19 and TRBJ1-1, reads DGGITQSPKYLFRKEGQNVTLSCEQNLNHDAMYWYRQDPGQGLRLIYYSQIVNDFQKGDIAEGYSVSREKKESFPLTVTSAQKNPTAFYLCASIPGGLYTEAFFGQGTRLTVV.

V gene TRBV7-8 combines with J gene TRBJ2-1, with D possibly matching TRBD2 (5 bases). In germline, CDR1 is SGHVS, CDR2 FQNEAQ. The CDR3 runs to 16 residues. V lost 5 bases to trimming and J lost 6 bases, with 20 bases between them. In nucleotides, the CDR3 is TGTGCCAGCAGCAGGCGGGTGGGGTATAGCTCCAATGAGCAGTTCTTC. It translates to CASSRRVGYSSNEQFF.

The J gene is TRBJ2-1, the V gene TRBV7-8; no definite D call. In germline, CDR1 is SGHVS, CDR2 FQNEAQ. The CDR3 covers 11 residues. Deletions cut 7 bases from V and 5 bases from J, with 6 bases between. The CDR3 region has the DNA TGTGCCAGCACCTCGGACAATGAGCAGTTCTTC. Its protein product is CASTSDNEQFF. The full variable domain, completed using reference TRBV7-8 and TRBJ2-1, is GAGVSQSPRYKVAKRGQDVALRCDPISGHVSLFWYQQALGQGPEFLTYFQNEAQLDKSGLPSDRFFAERPEGSVSTLKIQRTQQEDSAVYLCASTSDNEQFFGPGTRLTVL.

J is TRBJ2-7 and V is TRBV18, with 7 bases fitting TRBD2. Germline-derived CDR1 and CDR2 are KGHSH and LQKENI. V lost 6 bases to trimming and J lost 6 bases; unmatched junction nucleotides: 8. The CDR3 is 13 amino acids. In DNA, the CDR3 is TGTGCCAGCTCCCCCGGGAGCGGGATCGAGCAGTACTTC. As protein: CASSPGSGIEQYF.

On this clone itself: At one end, the junction sequence differs from germline, possibly due to a read error. The rearrangement uses TRBV7-9 and TRBJ2-5; D uncertain. The length of the CDR3 is 12 residues. Germline assignment: CDR1 SEHNR and CDR2 FQNEAQ (reference sequence). The CDR3 region is CSSSLSEGTQYF. CDR3 DNA sequence: TGTTCCAGCAGCTTGAGCGAAGGGACCCAGTACTTC.

This chain connects TRBV7-9 to TRBJ2-1, with a weak D call TRBD1 (5 bases). Germline V gives CDR1 SEHNR, CDR2 FQNEAQ (reference sequence). The CDR3 loop spans 16 amino acids. V lost 5 bases and J 1 base, leaving 15 bases between the germline ends. CDR3 DNA sequence: TGTGCCAGCAGCCTGGGGCTGGGCCGTTCCTACAATGAGCAGTTCTTC. Its protein product is CASSLGLGRSYNEQFF.